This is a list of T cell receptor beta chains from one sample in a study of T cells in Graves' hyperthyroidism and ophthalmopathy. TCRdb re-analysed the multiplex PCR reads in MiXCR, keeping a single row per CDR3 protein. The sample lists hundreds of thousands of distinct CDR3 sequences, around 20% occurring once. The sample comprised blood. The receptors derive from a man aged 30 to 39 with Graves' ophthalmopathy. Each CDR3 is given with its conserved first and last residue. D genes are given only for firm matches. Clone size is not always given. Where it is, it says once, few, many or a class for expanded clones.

TGCAGCGTTGAAGAAGGGATTAACACTGAAGCTTTCTTT | CSVEEGINTEAFF | TRBV29-1 | . | few | TRBJ1-1
TGCGCCAGCAGCGACGGGATGGGACTAGCGGGAGAAGATCCCTACGAGCAGTACTTC | CASSDGMGLAGEDPYEQYF | TRBV5-1 | TRBD2 | once | TRBJ2-7
TGTGCCACCAAGTTCTCGGGGCCAAGCTCCTACGAGCAGTACTTC | CATKFSGPSSYEQYF | TRBV24-1 | . | once | TRBJ2-7
TGTGCCAGCAGCGAGAATCAGGGGACCAATCAGCCCCAGCATTTT | CASSENQGTNQPQHF | TRBV6-1 | . | once | TRBJ1-5
TGCAGTGCCAGACTAGCGGGCCTCAAGAATGAGCAGTTCTTC | CSARLAGLKNEQFF | TRBV20-1 | TRBD2 | . | TRBJ2-1
TGTGCCAGCATAAGACAGGGGACAGATACGCAGTATTTT | CASIRQGTDTQYF | TRBV7-9 | TRBD1 | few | TRBJ2-3
TGTGCCAGCAGCTTATTGGGCCACTTGCTAGCGGGAGGTGCCAAAAACATTCAGTACTTC | CASSLLGHLLAGGAKNIQYF | TRBV11-2 | TRBD2 | many | TRBJ2-4
TGTGCCAGCAGCCCCTACATCCGCGCAGATACGCAGTATTTT | CASSPYIRADTQYF | TRBV7-8 | . | few | TRBJ2-3
TGTGCCGGCAGCGCCGACAGGGTTAGCGACGAGCAGTACTTC | CAGSADRVSDEQYF | TRBV7-2 | TRBD1 | . | TRBJ2-7
TGCGCCAGCAGCTTGGGCTTTCTACAGGGGACGCGACGCACTGAAGCTTTCTTT | CASSLGFLQGTRRTEAFF | TRBV5-1 | TRBD1 | few | TRBJ1-1
TGCGCCAGCAGCTTGGAGGTAGAGGGGGCGCGAGCTTTCTTT | CASSLEVEGARAFF | TRBV5-1 | TRBD1 | few | TRBJ1-1
TGTGCCAGCAGCAGACAGGGATTAACTGAAGCTTTCTTT | CASSRQGLTEAFF | TRBV7-9 | TRBD1 | . | TRBJ1-1
TGTGCCAGCAGCTTATTTCTAGCGGGAGCGTTAGGGTACGAGCAGTACTTC | CASSLFLAGALGYEQYF | TRBV11-2 | TRBD2 | many | TRBJ2-7
TGTGCCAGCAGTTACACCTCCCGACGGACGGACACTGAAGCTTTCTTT | CASSYTSRRTDTEAFF | TRBV6-2/TRBV6-3 | . | . | TRBJ1-1
TGTGCCAGCTTGAGTGGAAGTTCCATTCAGTACTTC | CASLSGSSIQYF | TRBV3-1 | . | few | TRBJ2-4
TGTGCCAGCAGATATGGCAGATCCTACGAGCAGTACTTC | CASRYGRSYEQYF | TRBV2 | . | . | TRBJ2-7
TGTGCCAGCAGCGTCGGCCGCACAGATACGCAGTATTTT | CASSVGRTDTQYF | TRBV28 | . | many | TRBJ2-3